Below, 7 T cell receptor beta chains from the same sample are listed, as sequenced in a study of control samples from healthy donors and cancer patients. The method was immunoSEQ multiplex PCR; TCRdb's version includes in-frame clones alone and lacks a portion of them. This sample yields some 40,000 clones, of which 94% are seen a single time; roughly a quarter belongs to the top ten. Sequencing used blood. Every receptor here comes from a man aged 55 to 70 in good health.

The chain is built from TRBV20-1 and TRBJ2-2, with 9 bases matching TRBD2. Germline assignment: CDR1 DFQATT and CDR2 SNEGSKA (reference sequence). The CDR3 has 14 amino acids. Trimming took 3 bases from V and 5 from J; bases not matched to a gene: 4. This CDR3 is CSASSSGITGELFF. Written as DNA, the CDR3 is TGCAGTGCTAGTTCTAGCGGGATTACCGGGGAGCTGTTTTTT.

The gene calls are TRBV3-1 (or the pseudogene TRBV3-2) and TRBJ2-7, with D maybe TRBD2 (7 bases). The length of the CDR3 is 16 residues. The germline gives CDR1 LGHDT, CDR2 YNNKEL (reference sequence). The germline V and J ends were trimmed by 3 bases and 4 bases, with 19 bases remaining between them. As DNA, the CDR3 is TGTGCCAGCAGCCACCCCCGGGGGGCGGGCCATTACGAGCAGTACTTC. The encoded protein is CASSHPRGAGHYEQYF.

The V and J genes are TRBV5-4 and TRBJ2-2; D remains unclear. V lost 6 bases and J lost 4, with 16 bases in between. The CDR3 extends over 15 amino acids. CDR1 SGHNT and CDR2 YYREEE come from the germline V gene (reference sequence). DNA for the CDR3: TGTGCCAGCAACAACGGCGGCCTTCTCACCGGGGAGCTGTTTTTT. It translates to CASNNGGLLTGELFF.

The chain links TRBV29-1 to TRBJ2-1; 15 nucleotides line up with TRBD2. Unmatched junction bases numbered 2, after V lost 7 bases and J lost 1 base. Germline assignment: CDR1 SQVTM and CDR2 ANQGSEA. This CDR3 is 15 amino acids long. CDR3 DNA sequence: TGCAGCGGCGGACTAGCGGGAGGGTCCTACAATGAGCAGTTCTTC. It is translated as CSGGLAGGSYNEQFF.

This clone was seen a few times. V gene TRBV7-6 combines with J gene TRBJ2-5; D remains ambiguous. Trimming removed 7 bases from V and 5 bases from J, with 17 bases in between. The V gene's germline CDR1 is SGHVS and CDR2 FNYEAQ. The length of the CDR3 is 14 residues. The CDR3 DNA sequence: TGTGCCAGCATGTCTGACGTTGGTCGGGAGACCCAGTACTTC. It translates to CASMSDVGRETQYF.

The CDR3 nucleotides are TGTGCCAGCTCACCAGGGCAAACACCCTACGAGCAGTACTTC. Translated: CASSPGQTPYEQYF. The rearrangement joins TRBV18 to TRBJ2-7; D gene uncertain. The CDR3 sequence is 14 residues long. V was cut by 2 bases and J by 2 bases, with 10 bases left in between. The germline V gene has CDR1 KGHSH and CDR2 LQKENI.

The rearrangement uses TRBV28 and TRBJ1-1, with D maybe TRBD1 (5 bases). This CDR3 region has 14 residues. Trimming stripped 6 bases from V and 3 bases from J, with 14 bases between. Germline V gives CDR1 MDHEN, CDR2 SYDVKM. The chain's CDR3 is CASRGDQGHTEAFF. For the CDR3, the DNA is TGTGCCAGCAGGGGGGATCAGGGCCACACTGAAGCTTTCTTT.